This T cell receptor beta chain was sequenced during a study of cytomegalovirus exposure and HLA in healthy donors. In the study overall: Unique TCR beta sequences numbering fewer than 130 million came from around 180 million T cells in an earlier analysis. General observations from the study: Among CMV-associated TCR beta chains, most appeared HLA-restricted in a later analysis. Among the most significant clusters, several appeared linked to common viral pathogens in a later analysis.

Details on this clone: Its cognate antigen is unknown.

CDR3 length: 14 amino acids. V lost 4 bases and J 11 bases, leaving 18 bases between the germline ends. The germline V gene has CDR1 MGHDK and CDR2 SYGVNS. 60 Vbeta and 13 Jbeta primers were used in PCR. Method: immunoSEQ multiplex PCR; TCRdb's copy keeps in-frame clones and lacks some. Among 100,000 to 150,000 clones, about 81% were seen once, and the ten largest hold 0.85% to 1.4%. What was sequenced was PBMCs. The clonotype comes from a woman aged 25 to 39 in good health and CMV-seronegative. The chain couples TRBV25-1 to TRBJ2-1; TRBD2 is a possible D gene (6 bases). The CDR3 DNA reads TGTGCCAGCAGTGCCTTAGCGACTAGTCTCAAGCAGTTCTTC. Residues: CASSALATSLKQFF.